This T cell receptor (beta chain) was recorded in a study of beta chain features in type 1 diabetes. Study observations and caveats: Patients with type 1 diabetes showed fewer VDJ junction insertions and more deletions. Patients' naive, central memory and regulatory TCRB repertoires appeared more alike than those of healthy donors. The study found moderately but significantly shorter TCRB CDR3s in all four CD4+ subsets of Type 1 diabetes patients.

This clone has a handful of counts. The target antigen is unknown. The sample carries other DNA sequences with the same CDR3. Every isolated RNA sample was fully reverse transcribed, so sequencing captured expressed TCRB transcripts. Produced via immunoSEQ multiplex PCR; TCRdb's table is partial and in-frame only. The table has 230,000 or so clones, roughly 17% seen once. The CDR3 runs 13 residues. Germline V CDR1 and CDR2: SQVTM, ANQGSEA. Unmatched junction bases numbered 2, after V lost 3 bases and J lost 1 base. The source of this sequence is a man aged 30-40 years with type 1 diabetes. J is TRBJ2-7 and V is TRBV29-1; 8 nucleotides agree with TRBD2. The specimen sequenced was naive CD4+ T cells from blood. CDR3 sequence reads: CSVEAGGSYEQYF. The DNA of the CDR3 is TGCAGCGTTGAGGCGGGAGGATCCTACGAGCAGTACTTC.